Listed below are T cell receptor beta chains from one sample, sequenced in a study of blood T cell repertoires in COVID-19. The table came from immunoSEQ multiplex PCR; TCRdb's copy has only in-frame clones and leaves some out. This sample has 85,000 or so clones, with nearly 95% found just once. The specimen was peripheral blood. Source of these receptors: a human donor with active COVID-19. The donor label of this sample is uncertain. Each CDR3 is given with its conserved first and last residue. The D gene is left open where the match is weak. Part of the rows lack a size; the others show once, few, many or a class for expanded clones.

CDR3 length,J gene,D gene,clone size,V gene,CDR3 protein,CDR3 DNA
14,TRBJ2-4,TRBD1,NA,TRBV6-5,CASSLQGAKNIQYF,TGTGCCAGCAGCCTACAGGGGGCGAAAAACATTCAGTACTTC
16,TRBJ2-2,NA,once,TRBV4-3,CASSQDGGINTGELFF,TGCGCCAGCAGCCAAGATGGCGGTATTAACACCGGGGAGCTGTTTTTT
14,TRBJ2-7,NA,NA,TRBV6-5,CASSHYRVQDEQYF,TGTGCCAGCAGTCACTACAGGGTTCAGGACGAGCAGTACTTC
14,TRBJ2-1,TRBD1,NA,TRBV20-1,CSASAGQGDNEQFF,TGCAGTGCTAGTGCTGGGCAGGGGGACAATGAGCAGTTCTTC
17,TRBJ2-6,NA,NA,TRBV25-1,CASSASPGNSGANVLTF,TGTGCCAGCAGTGCATCACCGGGGAACTCTGGGGCCAACGTCCTGACTTTC
14,TRBJ2-1,TRBD2,NA,TRBV7-9,CASGTSGGQNEQFF,TGTGCCAGCGGGACTAGCGGGGGCCAAAATGAGCAGTTCTTC
15,TRBJ1-5,NA,NA,TRBV9,CASSASSGGNQPQHF,TGTGCCAGCAGCGCGTCATCGGGGGGCAATCAGCCCCAGCATTTT
15,TRBJ2-3,TRBD2,NA,TRBV10-3,CAISESGTSSDTQYF,TGTGCCATCAGTGAGTCCGGGACTAGCTCAGATACGCAGTATTTT
12,TRBJ2-5,NA,NA,TRBV24-1,CATSGGGETQYF,TGTGCCACCAGTGGGGGGGGCGAGACCCAGTACTTC
13,TRBJ1-1,NA,NA,TRBV11-3,CASSLSPGQQAFF,TGTGCCAGCAGCTTAAGTCCAGGCCAGCAAGCTTTCTTT
12,TRBJ2-7,NA,NA,TRBV7-2,CASSLARGEQYF,TGTGCCAGCAGCTTAGCTAGAGGCGAGCAGTACTTC
15,TRBJ2-7,NA,NA,TRBV5-4,CASSLGGQGPYEQYF,TGTGCCAGCAGCTTGGGGGGCCAGGGCCCCTACGAGCAGTACTTC
15,TRBJ2-3,TRBD1,once,TRBV29-1,CSVESWDRSTDTQYF,TGCAGCGTTGAAAGTTGGGACAGGAGCACAGATACGCAGTATTTT
17,TRBJ2-7,NA,once,TRBV4-1,CASSHRETSFSSYEQYF,TGCGCCAGCAGCCACCGGGAAACTAGCTTCTCCTCCTACGAGCAGTACTTC
15,TRBJ2-5,TRBD1,NA,TRBV11-2,CASRADRGGQETQYF,TGTGCCAGCAGGGCCGACAGGGGGGGACAAGAGACCCAGTACTTC
18,TRBJ2-1,NA,NA,TRBV4-3,CASSQDAVAAFLYNEQFF,TGCGCCAGCAGCCAAGATGCGGTAGCGGCATTCCTCTACAATGAGCAGTTCTTC
16,TRBJ2-3,TRBD2,NA,TRBV4-1,CASSQEGGLAADTQYF,TGCGCCAGCAGCCAAGAGGGGGGACTAGCGGCAGATACGCAGTATTTT
13,TRBJ1-2,NA,NA,TRBV18,CASSNREGDGYTF,TGTGCCAGCTCGAACCGGGAGGGGGATGGCTACACCTTC
20,TRBJ2-1,TRBD2,NA,TRBV19,CASSRGGSASGIYSYNEQFF,TGTGCCAGTAGTCGCGGGGGGTCGGCTAGCGGGATATATTCCTACAATGAGCAGTTCTTC
14,TRBJ2-5,NA,NA,TRBV18,CASSLLTDQETQYF,TGTGCCAGCTCCCTTTTGACAGACCAAGAGACCCAGTACTTC
14,TRBJ1-5,TRBD1,NA,TRBV2,CASRTTGGYQPQHF,TGTGCCAGCAGGACGACAGGGGGCTATCAGCCCCAGCATTTT
11,TRBJ2-6,NA,NA,TRBV20-1,CSAATGNVLTF,TGCAGTGCCGCGACAGGAAACGTCCTGACTTTC
14,TRBJ2-1,NA,NA,TRBV24-1,CATSVQGSYNEQFF,TGTGCCACCAGTGTTCAGGGCTCCTACAATGAGCAGTTCTTC
15,TRBJ2-1,NA,NA,TRBV2,CASSGTGDSYNEQFF,TGTGCCAGCAGTGGTACGGGAGACTCCTACAATGAGCAGTTCTTC
15,TRBJ1-4,NA,NA,TRBV11-1,CASSLLAGTEGKLFF,TGTGCCAGCAGCTTACTTGCGGGGACTGAAGGAAAACTGTTTTTT
17,TRBJ2-4,NA,once,TRBV11-2,CASSLYPRGVGKNIQYF,TGTGCCAGCAGCTTATACCCTCGTGGAGTAGGCAAAAACATTCAGTACTTC
20,TRBJ1-3,NA,NA,TRBV12-2,CASRPFPGGDFGSSGNTIYF,TGTGCAAGTCGCCCGTTTCCGGGGGGGGACTTCGGATCCTCTGGAAACACCATATATTTT
16,TRBJ2-7,TRBD1,NA,TRBV5-1,CASSGGTGTGGNEQYF,TGCGCCAGCAGCGGTGGTACCGGGACAGGGGGAAACGAGCAGTACTTC
15,TRBJ2-1,NA,NA,TRBV6-5,CASSYSSDSYNEQFF,TGTGCCAGCAGTTACTCATCAGACTCCTACAATGAGCAGTTCTTC
14,TRBJ2-5,NA,NA,TRBV5-6,CASSLVDSQETQYF,TGTGCCAGCAGCCTCGTGGACAGTCAAGAGACCCAGTACTTC
11,TRBJ2-5,NA,NA,TRBV5-4,CASSLEEAQYF,TGTGCCAGCAGCTTGGAGGAGGCCCAGTACTTC
15,TRBJ2-6,TRBD2,once,TRBV6-5,CASNLPGGWANVLTF,TGTGCCAGCAACCTCCCGGGAGGTTGGGCCAACGTCCTGACTTTC
17,TRBJ2-5,NA,NA,TRBV5-5,CASSLGRGRRDQETQYF,TGTGCCAGCAGCTTGGGTCGAGGACGGCGGGACCAAGAGACCCAGTACTTC
13,TRBJ1-1,NA,NA,TRBV9,CASSVGTAAEAFF,TGTGCCAGCAGCGTAGGGACTGCGGCCGAAGCTTTCTTT
14,TRBJ2-7,TRBD1,NA,TRBV6-5,CASSGQARRNEQYF,TGTGCCAGCAGCGGACAGGCAAGGAGGAACGAGCAGTACTTC
14,TRBJ2-1,NA,NA,TRBV19,CASSPQMENNEQFF,TGTGCCAGTAGTCCCCAAATGGAGAACAATGAGCAGTTCTTC
15,TRBJ2-7,NA,NA,TRBV2,CASSEEAGAPYEQYF,TGTGCCAGCAGTGAGGAGGCAGGGGCCCCCTACGAGCAGTACTTC
15,TRBJ2-2,NA,NA,TRBV25-1,CASSEYGGPTGELFF,TGTGCCAGCAGTGAATACGGGGGACCCACCGGGGAGCTGTTTTTT
14,TRBJ1-1,TRBD1,once,TRBV19,CASSITGGPRSAFF,TGTGCCAGTAGTATCACAGGGGGTCCCCGTTCGGCTTTCTTT
12,TRBJ2-1,TRBD1,NA,TRBV29-1,CSAGTEYNEQFF,TGCAGCGCCGGGACAGAATACAATGAGCAGTTCTTC